Sequencing of this T cell receptor (beta chain) was carried out in a study of CD8+CD57+ T cells in acquired aplastic anemia. Looking at the study overall: DNA per sorted CD4+ or CD8+ sample ranged about 0.19 to 30 ug, averaging 3.2 ug. Study-wide results and caveats: There were roughly 30 CD8+ CDR3 sequences that occurred in both patients and controls.

The template for TCR beta VDJ and CDR3 sequence profiling was genomic DNA. Each CDR3 protein is one row after TCRdb ran MiXCR on the reads. The sample has 150,000 to 200,000 distinct CDR3 sequences, 55% to 70% seen once. As regards this clonotype: Its cognate antigen is unknown.

The sequenced sample consisted of sorted CD4+, CD8+, or CD8+CD57+ T cells (not recorded which) from PBMCs. The TCR originated in a human donor in good health.

Here the CDR3 reads CASSEVEGWAATDYEQYF. In DNA, the CDR3 is TGTGCCAGCAGTGAAGTCGAGGGGTGGGCAGCGACAGACTACGAGCAGTACTTC. The V and J genes are TRBV2 and TRBJ2-7; D is possibly TRBD1 or TRBD2 (5 bases each). The germline V gene encodes CDR1 SNHLY and CDR2 FYNNEI. The V gene lost 1 base and the J gene lost 3 bases, with 22 bases spanning the gap. The CDR3 has 18 residues.